The entry that follows covers one TCR beta chain sequence. The antigen remains undetermined. The sample is drawn from a study of OX40 agonist ivuxolimab in advanced cancers. The wider study: Ivuxolimab is a fully human IgG2 antibody that activates OX40 (CD134). Study-wide findings and caveats: Some of the nonresponding patients also showed low levels of normalized T-cell clonal expansion. Expanded clones were, on average, more numerous in CD8+ T cells than in CD4+. Dose levels from 0.1 to 3.0 mg/kg saw CD4+ and CD8+ blood T cells expand clonally by week 6.

This table comes from immunoSEQ multiplex PCR, and its TCRdb copy is limited to in-frame clones, with some not included. Here the sample spans 72,000 or so clones, around nine tenths being singletons. The TCR was taken from an adult with an advanced solid tumor such as melanoma, head and neck, liver or kidney cancer. Sequenced material: CD4+ or CD8+ T cells sorted from blood, taken in a trial of the OX40 agonist ivuxolimab.

CDR3 DNA: TGTGCCAGCAGGTCCACCTGGGGTGAGGAAGCTTTCTTT. It is translated as CASRSTWGEEAFF. The chain joins TRBV7-2 to TRBJ1-1; D gene ambiguous. V was pared by 6 bases and J by 8 bases, with 16 bases between. This CDR3 contains 13 residues. CDR1 is SGHTA, CDR2 FQGNSA, per germline. The full variable domain, in which reference TRBV7-2 and TRBJ1-1 provide the parts outside the CDR3, is GAGVSQSPSNKVTEKGKDVELRCDPISGHTALYWYRQSLGQGLEFLIYFQGNSAPDKSGLPSDRFSAERTGGSVSTLTIQRTQQEDSAVYLCASRSTWGEEAFFGQGTRLTVV.